Below, 21 T cell receptor beta chains from the same sample are listed, as sequenced in a study of T cell repertoires in cytomegalovirus infection. TCRdb reanalysed the reads using MiXCR and keeps one entry per CDR3 protein. The data contain over 100,000 distinct CDR3 sequences, about a tenth of them singletons. Antigen specificity for these receptors is unknown. Sequencing input: PBMCs, sequenced either directly or after in vitro stimulation (not recorded which). These receptors originate from a human donor in good health (CMV status not recorded). Some clones in this sample may be carry-over from other donors' samples.

Remarks on this clonotype: A read error may produce the germline difference seen at one junction end. This chain uses TRBV11-1 with TRBJ2-3, with 8 bases fitting TRBD1. The germline V gene encodes CDR1 SGHAT and CDR2 FQDESV (reference sequence). This CDR3 contains 16 residues. CDR3 bases: TGTGACAGCAGCGCGACAGGGGTTGGGGTCCCAGATACGCAGTATTTT. Translating it yields CDSSATGVGVPDTQYF.

This clonotype came up many times. The DNA of the CDR3 is TGTGCCAGCAGCTTAGCCTCCCCTGGGATTGGTGAGCAGTTCTTC. It is translated as CASSLASPGIGEQFF. This chain connects TRBV7-9 to TRBJ2-1, with D unclear. The V end lost 0 bases, the J end lost 9 bases, and 15 bases lay between the germline ends. CDR1 is SEHNR and CDR2 is FQNEAQ in the germline V gene (reference sequence). This CDR3 is built from 15 residues.

On this clonotype: Its ends do not fully match the called genes, so a read error is possible. The gene calls are TRBV6-2 or TRBV6-3 and TRBJ1-5; D remains ambiguous. Germline V lookup: CDR1 MNHEY, CDR2 SVGEGT. The CDR3 spans 13 residues. CDR3 region: CASSYFGNQPQQF. For the CDR3, the DNA is TGTGCCAGCAGTTACTTCGGCAATCAGCCCCAGCAATTT.

The table lists this clonotype with many counts. V usage is TRBV7-2 and J usage is TRBJ1-4; D is uncertain. CDR1 and CDR2 from the germline V gene are SGHTA and FQGNSA. The CDR3 contains 15 residues. The ends were cut back, 1 base at V and 9 bases at J, with 15 bases in the middle. CDR3 region: CASSLGSQVGKKLFF. The CDR3 coding sequence is TGTGCCAGCAGCTTAGGGTCGCAGGTTGGGAAAAAACTGTTTTTT.

This clonotype was detected many times. The V gene is TRBV12-3 or TRBV12-4, the J gene TRBJ1-1, with D unclear. The CDR3 runs 15 residues. V was trimmed by 1 base and J by 0 bases, leaving 9 bases between them. The CDR3 coding sequence is TGTGCCAGCAGTTTAGGCTCAACAGTGAACACTGAAGCTTTCTTT. Its protein is CASSLGSTVNTEAFF.

This sequence joins TRBV6-2 or TRBV6-3 and TRBJ1-2; 8 nucleotides match TRBD1. The germline V gene encodes CDR1 MNHEY and CDR2 SVGEGT. The CDR3 is 14 amino acids. V shed 5 bases and J 7 bases; nucleotides not matched to a gene: 9. CDR3 loop: CASSDWAGGFGYTF. DNA of the CDR3: TGTGCCAGCAGTGACTGGGCAGGGGGCTTTGGCTACACCTTC.

The rearrangement links TRBV20-1 to TRBJ2-5; no definite D call. The CDR3 extends over 14 amino acids. CDR1 is DFQATT, CDR2 SNEGSKA, per germline (reference sequence). Trimming took 3 bases from V and 1 from J, leaving 12 bases between them. Here the CDR3 DNA reads TGCAGTGCTAGTGCTTACATCACCCAAGAGACCCAGTACTTC. It codes for CSASAYITQETQYF.

At least ten counts were recorded for this clonotype. This chain uses TRBV6-1 with TRBJ2-2, with 9 bases fitting TRBD1. Germline assignment: CDR1 MNHNS and CDR2 SASEGT. This CDR3 has 16 amino acids. V lost 7 bases, J lost 5 bases, and 11 bases stayed unmatched. The CDR3 spells CASKITGTGYTGELFF. CDR3 DNA: TGTGCCAGCAAGATCACTGGGACAGGGTATACCGGGGAGCTGTTTTTT.

This clonotype has only a few counts. The chain recombines TRBV7-9 with TRBJ2-5; no firm D call. Trimming shortened V by 6 bases and J by 5 bases, and 7 bases separated the two germline ends. This CDR3 spans 11 amino acids. Germline values: CDR1 SEHNR, CDR2 FQNEAQ (reference sequence). The DNA of the CDR3 is TGTGCCAGCAGGTCCGGGGAGACCCAGTACTTC. It specifies CASRSGETQYF.

This clonotype was seen more than once but under ten times. V is TRBV5-6 and J is TRBJ2-7, with TRBD1 identical over 11 bases. The CDR3 loop spans 16 amino acids. CDR1 SGHDT and CDR2 YYEEEE come from the germline V gene. V shed 1 base, J shed 5 bases, and the junction held 8 bases outside the gene matches. CDR3 loop: CASSLRGGQGANEQYF. CDR3 sequence (DNA): TGTGCCAGCAGCTTGAGGGGCGGACAGGGGGCCAACGAGCAGTACTTC.

On this clonotype itself: Given a much more abundant clone one base away, this may be a read error. This is likely a read error, given that the CDR3 carries no conserved phenylalanine or tryptophan at its end. This chain connects TRBV14 to TRBJ2-7; TRBD1 matches at 8 bases. The CDR3 spans 13 residues. The junction had 3 bases not matched to a gene; V was cut back by 4 bases and J by 4 bases. Germline V gene sequence: CDR1 SGHDN, CDR2 FVKESK. The CDR3 loop reads CASSRQGLYEQYS. Here the CDR3 DNA reads TGTGCCAGCAGCCGACAGGGGTTATACGAGCAGTACTCC.

This clonotype was detected many times. J is TRBJ2-7 and V is TRBV11-2, with D unresolved. The V end was cut by 1 base, the J end by 5 bases, with 6 bases between. Germline V gives CDR1 SGHAT, CDR2 FQNNGV. The CDR3 runs 12 residues. The DNA of the CDR3 is TGTGCCAGCAGCTTAGGGCGCCACGAGCAGTACTTC. Protein: CASSLGRHEQYF.

To note about this clonotype: One junction end does not reproduce the germline sequence, and a read error may be involved. V gene TRBV19 combines with J gene TRBJ1-2; D not certain. Per the germline V gene, CDR1 is LNHDA and CDR2 is SQIVND (reference sequence). There are 12 residues in the CDR3. The CDR3 protein is CASRIDTYGYTF. The CDR3 coding sequence is TGTGCCAGTAGAATAGACACCTATGGCTACACCTTC. Using reference TRBV19 and TRBJ1-2 for the parts outside the CDR3, the full variable domain is DGGITQSPKYLFRKEGQNVTLSCEQNLNHDAMYWYRQDPGQGLRLIYYSQIVNDFQKGDIAEGYSVSREKKESFPLTVTSAQKNPTAFYLCASRIDTYGYTFGSGTRLTVV.

V usage is TRBV28 and J usage is TRBJ1-3, with a tentative D call TRBD1 (5 bases). V was cut by 3 bases and J by 4 bases, with 7 bases left in between. Looked up from germline, CDR1 is MDHEN and CDR2 is SYDVKM. This CDR3 region has 13 residues. Here the CDR3 DNA reads TGTGCCAGCAGTTTGCGGGGGGGAAACACCATATATTTT. Translating gives CASSLRGGNTIYF.

This clonotype has a count of ten or more. V usage is TRBV6-1 and J usage is TRBJ2-2; the match to TRBD1 covers 10 bases. J was trimmed by 5 bases and V by 6 bases; bases with no gene match: 3. Germline V gene data show CDR1 as MNHNS and CDR2 as SASEGT. CDR3 size: 14 residues. Here the CDR3 reads CASSPDRGTGELFF. CDR3 DNA: TGTGCCAGCAGCCCGGACAGGGGGACCGGGGAGCTGTTTTTT.

This clonotype came up many times. The chain couples TRBV7-2 to TRBJ2-1; D is undetermined. Trimming removed 0 bases from V and 8 bases from J, with 8 bases in between. The CDR3 length is 13 residues. Germline CDR1 reads SGHTA; CDR2 reads FQGNSA. CDR3 amino acids: CASSLAVYYEQFF. The DNA for the CDR3 is TGTGCCAGCAGCTTAGCCGTGTACTATGAGCAGTTCTTC.

The table lists this clonotype with many counts. The chain carries TRBV12-3 or TRBV12-4 and TRBJ1-2; D may be TRBD1 (5 bases). Trimming cost V 7 bases and J 4 bases, with 16 bases left between them. This CDR3 has 14 amino acids. The CDR3 spells CASIQEGARYGYTF. DNA of the CDR3: TGTGCCAGCATCCAGGAAGGGGCGCGCTATGGCTACACCTTC.

This clonotype was seen a handful of times. J is TRBJ2-7 and V is TRBV18, with 9 bases fitting TRBD2. There are 14 residues in the CDR3. Germline CDR1 KGHSH, CDR2 LQKENI. V lost 6 bases, J lost 1 base, and 4 bases stayed unmatched. This chain's CDR3 is CASSSTSGSYEQYV. DNA for the CDR3: TGTGCCAGCTCCTCGACTAGCGGATCCTACGAGCAGTACGTC.

The chain links TRBV18 to TRBJ1-1; possible D gene TRBD1, 5 bases. Germline V gene lookup returns CDR1 KGHSH and CDR2 LQKENI. V lost 3 bases and J lost 2, with 16 bases in between. The CDR3 sequence is 16 residues long. This chain's CDR3 is CASSPTQGAGNTEAFF. DNA of the CDR3: TGTGCCAGCTCACCGACCCAGGGAGCCGGAAACACTGAAGCTTTCTTT.

This sequence joins TRBV9 and TRBJ1-3; no reliable D call. Germline V gene lookup returns CDR1 SGDLS and CDR2 YYNGEE. The CDR3 has 15 amino acids. V gave up 0 bases and J gave up 1 base, with 8 bases separating them. CDR3 residues: CASSVGGVSGNTIYF. CDR3 nucleotide sequence: TGTGCCAGCAGCGTAGGCGGAGTTTCTGGAAACACCATATATTTT.

This clonotype was recorded many times. The gene calls are TRBV28 and TRBJ2-7; D may match TRBD1 or TRBD2 (5 bases each). Germline assignment: CDR1 MDHEN and CDR2 SYDVKM. Trimming left V 6 bases short and J 7 bases short, with 19 bases between. This CDR3 has 14 residues. DNA of the CDR3: TGTGCCAGCAGCCCCACCGGGACCGCGAAGGAGCAGTACTTC. It is translated as CASSPTGTAKEQYF.